The 31 T cell receptor beta chains listed next were all sequenced from one sample in a study of blood T cell repertoires in COVID-19. TCRdb's table, derived via immunoSEQ multiplex PCR, lists solely in-frame clones and lacks some. Of around 39,000 clones in the sample, 86% are singletons; the top ten hold around 8.3%. The source material was peripheral blood. The source of these receptors is a man aged 60 to 75 with active COVID-19.

The rearrangement joins TRBV7-9 to TRBJ2-1; weak D call: TRBD1 (6 bases). The CDR3 has 15 amino acids. Trimming stripped 5 bases from V and 4 bases from J, with 15 bases between. In germline, CDR1 is SEHNR, CDR2 FQNEAQ (reference sequence). The CDR3 DNA reads as TGTGCCAGCAGCCAGGGGCTAGTCGGGTACAATGAGCAGTTCTTC. Translating it yields CASSQGLVGYNEQFF.

The rearrangement links TRBV3-1 (or the pseudogene TRBV3-2) to TRBJ1-2; D is undetermined. CDR3 size: 14 residues. V was clipped by 4 bases and J by 8 bases, with 17 bases between them. From germline, CDR1 is LGHDT and CDR2 YNNKEL (reference sequence). CDR3 in DNA: TGTGCCAGCAGCCGTCGAGAGGCTGCGGGGGGCTACACCTTC. Its translation is CASSRREAAGGYTF.

This sequence joins TRBV14 and TRBJ2-2; possibly TRBD2 for D (6 bases). Germline V CDR1 and CDR2: SGHDN, FVKESK. With 4 bases removed from V and 5 bases from J, the gap between germline ends came to 20 bases. The CDR3 is 17 amino acids. In nucleotides, the CDR3 is TGTGCCAGCAGCCCAAGAACGGCGGGACTTAATACCGGGGAGCTGTTTTTT. Translation gives CASSPRTAGLNTGELFF. Full variable domain (missing parts from reference TRBV14 and TRBJ2-2): EAGVTQFPSHSVIEKGQTVTLRCDPISGHDNLYWYRRVMGKEIKFLLHFVKESKQDESGMPNNRFLAERTGGTYSTLKVQPAELEDSGVYFCASSPRTAGLNTGELFFGEGSRLTVL.

The chain employs TRBV7-8 and TRBJ1-5; weak D call: TRBD1 (5 bases). The germline CDR1 and CDR2 sequences are SGHVS and FQNEAQ. V lost 1 base and J 3 bases, leaving 10 bases between the germline ends. The CDR3 loop spans 15 amino acids. CDR3 sequence (DNA): TGTGCCAGCAGCTTAGGGGCAGGGTCCAATCAGCCCCAGCATTTT. Its protein is CASSLGAGSNQPQHF.

V gene TRBV11-2 combines with J gene TRBJ2-3, with 9 bases fitting TRBD2. Trimming cost V 3 bases and J 0 bases; bases outside gene matches: 1. The CDR3 is 15 amino acids. The germline V gene encodes CDR1 SGHAT and CDR2 FQNNGV. The CDR3 here is CASSFSGSSTDTQYF. CDR3 bases: TGTGCCAGCAGCTTTAGCGGGAGTAGCACAGATACGCAGTATTTT. The full variable domain, completed using reference TRBV11-2 and TRBJ2-3, is EAGVAQSPRYKIIEKRQSVAFWCNPISGHATLYWYQQILGQGPKLLIQFQNNGVVDDSQLPKDRFSAERLKGVDSTLKIQPAKLEDSAVYLCASSFSGSSTDTQYFGPGTRLTVL.

The rearrangement joins TRBV7-8 to TRBJ2-1, with 8 bases fitting TRBD2. J was trimmed by 7 bases and V by 4 bases; bases with no gene match: 12. Germline CDR1 reads SGHVS; CDR2 reads FQNEAQ. CDR3 size: 16 residues. The CDR3 coding sequence is TGTGCCAGCAGCTCTGGTGCGGGGGGCGGGTGGAATGAGCAGTTCTTC. Translated, it gives CASSSGAGGGWNEQFF.

J is TRBJ2-4 and V is TRBV5-5; 7 bases agree with TRBD1. Germline V gives CDR1 SGHKS, CDR2 YYEKEE (reference sequence). V shed 6 bases, J shed 8 bases, and the junction held 11 bases outside the gene matches. The CDR3 is 14 residues long. CDR3 nucleotide sequence: TGTGCCAGCACCTCGATGACAGGGTTGGACATTCAGTACTTC. It codes for CASTSMTGLDIQYF.

This rearrangement joins TRBV29-1 to TRBJ2-1; 8 bases line up with TRBD1. The V segment lost 5 bases and the J segment 10 bases; nucleotides outside the gene matches: 1. Germline loops: CDR1 SQVTM, CDR2 ANQGSEA. The CDR3 runs to 10 residues. The CDR3 is CSVRTGEQFF. The CDR3 DNA reads TGCAGCGTTAGGACAGGGGAGCAGTTCTTC.

The chain joins TRBV6-2 or TRBV6-3 to TRBJ2-4; 7 bases fit TRBD1. Per germline, CDR1 MNHEY and CDR2 SVGEGT. This CDR3 has 15 residues. J lost 5 bases, V lost 4 bases, and 8 bases had no gene match. The CDR3 reads CASSLIKGQQNIQYF. DNA for the CDR3: TGTGCCAGCAGTTTAATCAAGGGACAGCAAAACATTCAGTACTTC.

This chain uses TRBV10-1 with TRBJ2-7, with 9 positions matching TRBD2. The CDR3 length is 15 residues. After removal of 6 bases from V and 2 bases from J, the junction contained 8 bases not matched to a gene. Germline V gene sequence: CDR1 WNHNN, CDR2 SYGVQD (reference sequence). The CDR3 spells CASRELAGPAYEQYF. The CDR3 DNA sequence: TGCGCCAGCAGGGAACTAGCGGGCCCCGCCTACGAGCAGTACTTC.

This clone appeared a few times. V gene TRBV4-3 combines with J gene TRBJ2-3; 9 bases fit TRBD1. The CDR3 totals 18 residues. V shed 3 bases, J shed 5 bases, and the junction held 15 bases outside the gene matches. Germline CDR1 is LGHNA and CDR2 is YSLEER. The CDR3 DNA is TGCGCCAGCAGCCAGGCTCTAGAGGGGACAGGGAGGGGAGATACGCAGTATTTT. Protein: CASSQALEGTGRGDTQYF.

The J gene is TRBJ2-1, the V gene TRBV11-2; 11 positions agree with TRBD2. Trimming cost V 5 bases and J 9 bases; bases outside gene matches: 21. This CDR3 has 19 residues. CDR1 and CDR2 (germline): SGHAT, FQNNGV. The CDR3 protein is CASSASLILAGVRSGEQFF. DNA of the CDR3: TGTGCCAGCAGCGCTAGTCTCATACTAGCGGGAGTAAGGTCTGGTGAGCAGTTCTTC.

This clone has more than one count but fewer than ten. This chain joins TRBV7-3 and TRBJ2-2; D may be TRBD2 (5 bases). This CDR3 has 19 residues. V gave up 5 bases and J gave up 0 bases, with 22 bases separating them. Germline V gene sequence: CDR1 SGHTA, CDR2 FQGTGA. The DNA for the CDR3 is TGTGCCAGCAGCCCTAGGAGGCCCTATGGTGGACCGAACACCGGGGAGCTGTTTTTT. This sequence encodes CASSPRRPYGGPNTGELFF. The variable domain in full, with the rest retrieved from reference TRBV7-3 and TRBJ2-2, is GAGVSQTPSNKVTEKGKYVELRCDPISGHTALYWYRQSLGQGPEFLIYFQGTGAADDSGLPNDRFFAVRPEGSVSTLKIQRTERGDSAVYLCASSPRRPYGGPNTGELFFGEGSRLTVL.

The sample holds a few counts of this clone. This chain joins TRBV28 and TRBJ1-2; 10 bases align to TRBD1. J lost 8 bases, V lost 5 bases, and 5 bases had no gene match. The length of the CDR3 is 13 residues. Germline assignment: CDR1 MDHEN and CDR2 SYDVKM. CDR3 sequence: CASSQTGGDGYTF. In DNA, the CDR3 is TGTGCCAGCAGTCAGACAGGGGGCGACGGCTACACCTTC.

This chain uses TRBV24-1 with TRBJ2-1; the match to TRBD2 covers 14 bases. Germline trimming cut 0 bases from V and 5 bases from J; bases unmatched to any gene: 11. Germline V gene sequence: CDR1 KGHDR, CDR2 SFDVKD. The CDR3 is made up of 20 amino acids. In DNA, the CDR3 is TGTGCCACCAGTGATTTGTTTACCAGGACTAGCGGGAGGACGGACAATGAGCAGTTCTTC. Its translation: CATSDLFTRTSGRTDNEQFF.

The genes are TRBV6-5 and TRBJ1-4; 8 bases agree with TRBD1. There are 14 residues in the CDR3. V was clipped by 6 bases and J by 8 bases; unmatched bases: 8. Looked up from germline, CDR1 is MNHEY and CDR2 is SVGAGI. The CDR3 loop is CASRPTGGREKLFF. CDR3 coding DNA: TGTGCCAGCAGGCCCACAGGGGGTCGCGAAAAACTGTTTTTT.

This chain connects TRBV9 to TRBJ2-2, with D possibly being TRBD1 (6 bases). The V end was cut by 1 base, the J end by 5 bases, with 12 bases between. Germline V lookup: CDR1 SGDLS, CDR2 YYNGEE. This CDR3 spans 15 amino acids. Here the CDR3 reads CASSVSQGPTGELFF. The CDR3 DNA is TGTGCCAGCAGCGTATCACAGGGTCCGACCGGGGAGCTGTTTTTT.

This sequence joins TRBV3-1 (or the pseudogene TRBV3-2) and TRBJ2-6, with 7 bases matching TRBD1. Germline V lookup: CDR1 LGHDT, CDR2 YNNKEL (reference sequence). After removal of 0 bases from V and 2 bases from J, the junction contained 16 bases not matched to a gene. CDR3 size: 21 residues. The CDR3 protein is CASSQEARTGDSSPGANVLTF. CDR3 DNA sequence: TGTGCCAGCAGCCAAGAAGCTCGGACAGGTGATAGCAGCCCTGGGGCCAACGTCCTGACTTTC.

The chain has TRBV18 and TRBJ2-2; 7 bases are shared with TRBD2. The CDR3 consists of 18 residues. Germline V gives CDR1 KGHSH, CDR2 LQKENI. V lost 2 bases and J lost 2; bases outside the gene matches: 11. This CDR3 is CASSPKGGRDYNTGELFF. The CDR3 nucleotides are TGTGCCAGCTCACCAAAAGGCGGGAGAGATTACAACACCGGGGAGCTGTTTTTT. The complete variable domain, with remaining parts taken from reference TRBV18 and TRBJ2-2, reads NAGVMQNPRHLVRRRGQEARLRCSPMKGHSHVYWYRQLPEEGLKFMVYLQKENIIDESGMPKERFSAEFPKEGPSILRIQQVVRGDSAAYFCASSPKGGRDYNTGELFFGEGSRLTVL.

This clone was picked up one time. The V and J genes are TRBV18 and TRBJ2-4, with D maybe TRBD1 (5 bases). The V gene lost 1 base and the J gene lost 5 bases, with 6 bases spanning the gap. The CDR3 runs 13 residues. CDR1 KGHSH and CDR2 LQKENI come from the germline V gene. This CDR3 is CASSPQGENIQYF. The CDR3 coding sequence is TGTGCCAGCTCACCACAAGGGGAAAACATTCAGTACTTC.

The chain is built from TRBV4-1 and TRBJ1-1; tentatively, D is TRBD1 (6 bases). The CDR3 is 19 residues long. Trimming pared 0 bases from V and 1 base from J, leaving 21 bases between. From germline, CDR1 is MGHRA and CDR2 YSYEKL. The CDR3 DNA sequence: TGCGCCAGCAGCCAAGATAGAGGGCAGGGGACCGCCAGGAACACTGAAGCTTTCTTT. Its translation is CASSQDRGQGTARNTEAFF.

In its sample, this clone was seen once. This chain links TRBV5-6 with TRBJ2-1; D is perhaps TRBD2 (6 bases). The CDR3 has 16 amino acids. V was cut by 3 bases and J by 4 bases, with 17 bases left in between. Germline V CDR1 and CDR2: SGHDT, YYEEEE. CDR3 in DNA: TGTGCCAGCAGCTCGGGCGGACCGGCGGGATACAATGAGCAGTTCTTC. It specifies CASSSGGPAGYNEQFF.

The chain couples TRBV2 to TRBJ2-2; the D gene is possibly TRBD2 (5 bases). Germline values: CDR1 SNHLY, CDR2 FYNNEI. The CDR3 contains 14 residues. V gave up 7 bases and J gave up 5 bases, with 14 bases separating them. The CDR3, as DNA: TGTGCCAGCATCGGACTCCCACTGACCGGGGAGCTGTTTTTT. Its protein product is CASIGLPLTGELFF.

This clone was detected once. The rearrangement links TRBV10-1 to TRBJ2-3; 8 positions agree with TRBD1. The CDR3 has 14 amino acids. Germline values: CDR1 WNHNN, CDR2 SYGVQD (reference sequence). V shed 3 bases and J 1 base; nucleotides not matched to a gene: 0. This CDR3 reads CASSEQGGTDTQYF. The CDR3 DNA is TGCGCCAGCAGTGAACAGGGGGGCACAGATACGCAGTATTTT.

The chain couples TRBV6-5 to TRBJ2-1; tentatively, D is TRBD2 (6 bases). Trimming removed 3 bases from V and 16 bases from J, with 16 bases in between. Germline V lookup: CDR1 MNHEY, CDR2 SVGAGI. The CDR3 runs 12 residues. The CDR3 DNA reads TGTGCCAGCAGTTATCTTGGAGGGTTTCAATTCTTC. Translated: CASSYLGGFQFF.

The chain links TRBV7-9 to TRBJ2-1; TRBD2 matches 12 bases. The germline gives CDR1 SEHNR, CDR2 FQNEAQ (reference sequence). This CDR3 contains 17 residues. Trimming removed 2 bases from V and 6 bases from J; junction bases left unmatched: 8. CDR3 amino acids: CASSLRRASGRVNEQFF. In nucleotides, the CDR3 is TGTGCCAGCAGCTTAAGGAGGGCTAGCGGGAGGGTCAATGAGCAGTTCTTC.

The chain joins TRBV7-9 to TRBJ2-7; 7 nucleotides line up with TRBD1. The length of the CDR3 is 13 residues. Per the germline V gene, CDR1 is SEHNR and CDR2 is FQNEAQ (reference sequence). The V segment lost 5 bases and the J segment 3 bases; nucleotides outside the gene matches: 4. The DNA of the CDR3 is TGTGCCAGCAGCCACCGGGACAGCTACGAGCAGTACTTC. This codes for CASSHRDSYEQYF. The variable domain in full, completed from reference TRBV7-9 and TRBJ2-7, reads DTGVSQNPRHKITKRGQNVTFRCDPISEHNRLYWYRQTLGQGPEFLTYFQNEAQLEKSRLLSDRFSAERPKGSFSTLEIQRTEQGDSAMYLCASSHRDSYEQYFGPGTRLTVT.

The DNA for the CDR3 is TGTGCCATCAGTGACCCAGGACTAGCGGGGGTATCGGGGGAGACCCAGTACTTC. Encoded protein: CAISDPGLAGVSGETQYF. The chain has TRBV10-3 and TRBJ2-5; 13 bases are a match to TRBD2. V dropped 3 bases and J dropped 5; count of bases not matched to a gene: 12. Germline CDR1 and CDR2: ENHRY and SYGVKD. The CDR3 totals 18 residues.

The V gene is TRBV10-3, the J gene TRBJ2-1; 9 positions agree with TRBD2. Looked up from germline, CDR1 is ENHRY and CDR2 is SYGVKD. This CDR3 spans 14 amino acids. The ends lost 4 bases at V and 5 bases at J; junction bases unmatched: 3. The CDR3 here is CAISASGIDNEQFF. Written as DNA, the CDR3 is TGTGCCATCAGTGCTAGCGGGATTGACAATGAGCAGTTCTTC.

The V gene is TRBV7-2, the J gene TRBJ2-1; TRBD2 aligns across 10 bases. Germline loops: CDR1 SGHTA, CDR2 FQGNSA. V lost 5 bases, J lost 15 bases, and 16 bases stayed unmatched. The CDR3 has 15 residues. The CDR3 protein is CASSAPGLAIGDLFF. DNA for the CDR3: TGTGCCAGCAGCGCACCGGGACTAGCGATCGGGGATCTGTTCTTC. Complete variable domain (other parts from reference TRBV7-2 and TRBJ2-1): GAGVSQSPSNKVTEKGKDVELRCDPISGHTALYWYRQSLGQGLEFLIYFQGNSAPDKSGLPSDRFSAERTGGSVSTLTIQRTQQEDSAVYLCASSAPGLAIGDLFFGPGTRLTVL.

V usage is TRBV3-1 (or the pseudogene TRBV3-2) and J usage is TRBJ2-2; 10 bases are a match to TRBD2. Per germline, CDR1 LGHDT and CDR2 YNNKEL (reference sequence). Trimming removed 11 bases from V and 4 bases from J; junction bases left unmatched: 7. This CDR3 spans 14 amino acids. CDR3 DNA: TGTGCCTCCCGGACTAGCGGAGTCACCGGGGAGCTGTTTTTT. Translating gives CASRTSGVTGELFF.